The TCR beta chain under discussion was sequenced for a study of T cells after somatic rescue of genetic block. Germline assignment: CDR1 MGHRA and CDR2 YSYEKL. The CDR3 runs 15 residues. Between the trimmed V and J ends, which lost 4 bases and 0 bases, there was a span of 10 bases. Measured with immunoSEQ multiplex PCR; TCRdb has only the in-frame clones, and not every one. The table has more than 9,500 clones, less than 85% seen once. Sequenced: peripheral blood mononuclear cells (PBMCs). The chain is built from TRBV4-1 and TRBJ1-3; TRBD1 might be the D (5 bases). This clonotype was obtained from a boy between 5 and 17 years old. Here the CDR3 reads CASSPQEFSGNTIYF. Written as DNA, the CDR3 is TGCGCCAGCAGCCCACAGGAGTTCTCTGGAAACACCATATATTTT.